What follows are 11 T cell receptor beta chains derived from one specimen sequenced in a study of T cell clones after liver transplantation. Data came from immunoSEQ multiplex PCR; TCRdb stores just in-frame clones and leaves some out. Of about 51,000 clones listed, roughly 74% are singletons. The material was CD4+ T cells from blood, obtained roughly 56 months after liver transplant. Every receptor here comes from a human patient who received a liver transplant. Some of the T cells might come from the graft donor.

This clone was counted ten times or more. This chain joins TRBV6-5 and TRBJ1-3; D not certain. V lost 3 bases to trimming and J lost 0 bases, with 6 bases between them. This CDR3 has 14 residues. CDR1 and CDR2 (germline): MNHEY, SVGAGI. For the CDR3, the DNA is TGTGCCAGCAGTTATCACCCCTCTGGAAACACCATATATTTT. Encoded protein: CASSYHPSGNTIYF.

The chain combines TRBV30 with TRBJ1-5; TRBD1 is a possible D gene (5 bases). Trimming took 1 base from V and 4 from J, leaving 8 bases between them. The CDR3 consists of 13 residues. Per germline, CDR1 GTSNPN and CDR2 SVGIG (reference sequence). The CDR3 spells CAWSGGGNQPQHF. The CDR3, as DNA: TGTGCCTGGAGTGGCGGGGGAAATCAGCCCCAGCATTTT.

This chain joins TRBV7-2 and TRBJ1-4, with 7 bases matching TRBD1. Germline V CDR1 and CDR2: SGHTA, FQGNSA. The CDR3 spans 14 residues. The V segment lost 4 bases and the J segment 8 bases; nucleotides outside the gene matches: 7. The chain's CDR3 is CASSSRQGEEKLFF. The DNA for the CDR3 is TGTGCCAGCAGCTCCAGACAGGGCGAGGAAAAACTGTTTTTT.

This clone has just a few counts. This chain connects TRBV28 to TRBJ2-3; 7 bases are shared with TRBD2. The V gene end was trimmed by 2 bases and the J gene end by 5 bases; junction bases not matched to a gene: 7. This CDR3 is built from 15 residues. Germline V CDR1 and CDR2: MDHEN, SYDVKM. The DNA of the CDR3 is TGTGCCAGCAGTTTAAGGTGGGGGGGTAAAGATACGCAGTATTTT. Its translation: CASSLRWGGKDTQYF. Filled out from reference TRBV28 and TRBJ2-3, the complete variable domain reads DVKVTQSSRYLVKRTGEKVFLECVQDMDHENMFWYRQDPGLGLRLIYFSYDVKMKEKGDIPEGYSVSREKKERFSLILESASTNQTSMYLCASSLRWGGKDTQYFGPGTRLTVL.

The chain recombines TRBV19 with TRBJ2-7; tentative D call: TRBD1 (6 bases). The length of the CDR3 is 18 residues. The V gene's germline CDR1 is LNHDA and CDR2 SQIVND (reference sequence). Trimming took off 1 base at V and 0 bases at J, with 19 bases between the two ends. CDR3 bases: TGTGCCAGTAGTATAGCGGGGTTGGGGACACCGAGCTCCTACGAGCAGTACTTC. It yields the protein CASSIAGLGTPSSYEQYF.

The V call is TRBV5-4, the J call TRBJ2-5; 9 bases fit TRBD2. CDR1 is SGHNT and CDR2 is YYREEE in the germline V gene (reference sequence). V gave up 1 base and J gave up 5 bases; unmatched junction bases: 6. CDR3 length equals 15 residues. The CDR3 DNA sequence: TGTGCCAGCAGCTTGCCTAGCGGGGCGGGGGAGACCCAGTACTTC. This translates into CASSLPSGAGETQYF.

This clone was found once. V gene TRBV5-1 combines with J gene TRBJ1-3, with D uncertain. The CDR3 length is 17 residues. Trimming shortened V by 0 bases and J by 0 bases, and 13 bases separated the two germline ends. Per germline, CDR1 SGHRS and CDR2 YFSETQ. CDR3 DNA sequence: TGCGCCAGCAGCTTGGCCTCCGGGTCAAGCTCTGGAAACACCATATATTTT. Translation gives CASSLASGSSSGNTIYF.

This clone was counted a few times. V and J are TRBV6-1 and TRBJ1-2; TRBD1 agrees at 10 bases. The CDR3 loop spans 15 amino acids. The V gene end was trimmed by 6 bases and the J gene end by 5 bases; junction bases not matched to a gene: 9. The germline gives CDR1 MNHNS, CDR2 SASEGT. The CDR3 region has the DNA TGTGCCAGCAGGACCCCCCCGGGACAGGGGTATGGCTACACCTTC. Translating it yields CASRTPPGQGYGYTF.

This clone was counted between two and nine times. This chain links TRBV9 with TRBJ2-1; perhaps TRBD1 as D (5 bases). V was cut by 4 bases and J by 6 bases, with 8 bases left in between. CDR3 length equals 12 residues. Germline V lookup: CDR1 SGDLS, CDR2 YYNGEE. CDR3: CASSRGFNEQFF. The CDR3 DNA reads TGTGCCAGCAGCAGGGGCTTCAATGAGCAGTTCTTC.

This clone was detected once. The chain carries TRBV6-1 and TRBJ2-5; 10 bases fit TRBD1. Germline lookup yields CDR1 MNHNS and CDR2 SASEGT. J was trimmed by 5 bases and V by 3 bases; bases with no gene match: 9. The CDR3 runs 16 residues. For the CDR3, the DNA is TGTGCCAGCAGTGAGCTACGGGACAGGGGTCGTGAGACCCAGTACTTC. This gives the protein CASSELRDRGRETQYF.

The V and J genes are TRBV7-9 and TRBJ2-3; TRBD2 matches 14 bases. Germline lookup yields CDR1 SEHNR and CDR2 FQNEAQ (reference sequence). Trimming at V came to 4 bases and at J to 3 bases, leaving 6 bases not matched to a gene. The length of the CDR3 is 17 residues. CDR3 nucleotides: TGTGCCAGCAGCTCGGGACTAGCGGGGGATGGGACAGATACGCAGTATTTT. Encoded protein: CASSSGLAGDGTDTQYF.